These 8 T cell receptor beta chains originate from one sample sequenced in a study of blood T cells in healthy people across ages. A second PCR, run for about 6 to 11 cycles, used a sample-barcoded 5' primer plus a J-beta primer mix. TCRdb reprocessed the 5' RACE reads with MiXCR, giving one entry per CDR3 protein. Of under 1,100,000 distinct CDR3 sequences in the sample, less than 25% are singletons; the top ten hold around 0.75%. The same sample was also used in a study of T cells of mothers and their children.

Sequenced material: blood. These receptors were obtained from a girl aged 2 to 10 in good health.

In this sample, this clonotype turned up a few times. J is TRBJ2-5 and V is TRBV21-1; the table's TRBD1 call for D was not verified on the DNA. Gene TRBJ2-7 matches the end of the DNA better, so the J call may be wrong. TRBV21-1 is noted as a pseudogene. CDR3 length: 15 amino acids. The CDR3 DNA sequence: TGTGCCAGCAGCGCCCCCGGTGACAGGGTGGGCGAGCAGTACTTC. Protein sequence: CASSAPGDRVGEQYF.

The chain couples TRBV4-1 to TRBJ2-6; 11 bases fit TRBD2. The V segment lost 1 base and the J segment 2 bases; nucleotides outside the gene matches: 10. Germline-derived CDR1 and CDR2 are MGHRA and YSYEKL. The length of the CDR3 is 20 residues. The CDR3 protein is CASSQVVAGGPYTGANVLTF. In nucleotides, the CDR3 is TGCGCCAGCAGCCAAGTGGTAGCGGGAGGGCCTTACACTGGGGCCAACGTCCTGACTTTC.

This clonotype turned up a few times. The CDR3 coding sequence is TGTGCCAGCAGCTTTAGCAGCTCTGGGGCCAACGTCCTGACTTTC. Translation gives CASSFSSSGANVLTF. The chain links TRBV7-3 to TRBJ2-6; unclear D gene. This CDR3 region has 15 residues. Trimming cost V 3 bases and J 0 bases, with 6 bases left between them. Germline-derived CDR1 and CDR2 are SGHTA and FQGTGA.

V usage is TRBV5-6 and J usage is TRBJ2-1; D remains ambiguous. Germline V gene data show CDR1 as SGHDT and CDR2 as YYEEEE. Trimming removed 2 bases from V and 1 base from J, with 4 bases in between. The CDR3 is made up of 13 amino acids. The CDR3 sequence is CASSFRSYNEQFF. The CDR3 DNA reads TGTGCCAGCAGCTTCCGGTCCTACAATGAGCAGTTCTTC.

The V call is TRBV6-1, the J call TRBJ2-3, with 11 bases identical to TRBD2. The ends lost 6 bases at V and 2 bases at J; junction bases unmatched: 7. Germline V gene lookup returns CDR1 MNHNS and CDR2 SASEGT. The CDR3 contains 16 residues. CDR3 sequence (DNA): TGTGCCAGCAGCAAGTCTAGCGGGAGGATCACAGATACGCAGTATTTT. Residues: CASSKSSGRITDTQYF.

The genes are TRBV28 and TRBJ2-5; tentative D call: TRBD2 (6 bases). The length of the CDR3 is 15 residues. Per the germline V gene, CDR1 is MDHEN and CDR2 is SYDVKM. V was pared by 5 bases and J by 2 bases, with 15 bases between. The CDR3 spells CASSGTERVQETQYF. The CDR3 DNA reads TGTGCCAGCAGTGGGACCGAGCGGGTACAAGAGACCCAGTACTTC.

This clonotype was seen only a few times. The chain carries TRBV29-1 and TRBJ2-7, with 7 bases that match TRBD1. Germline V gene sequence: CDR1 SQVTM, CDR2 ANQGSEA. The CDR3 spans 18 residues. With 4 bases clipped from V and 0 bases from J, the junction kept 18 bases outside the gene matches. CDR3 in amino acids: CSVVGQSSEAGRSYEQYF. The CDR3 DNA reads as TGCAGCGTTGTGGGACAGTCCTCTGAGGCGGGCCGCTCCTACGAGCAGTACTTC.

The chain is built from TRBV7-3 and TRBJ2-4; 7 nucleotides line up with TRBD1. The CDR3 covers 15 residues. Germline CDR1 SGHTA, CDR2 FQGTGA. The ends lost 5 bases at V and 5 bases at J; junction bases unmatched: 9. The DNA for the CDR3 is TGTGCCAGCAGCCCCACAGGGGCCGAGGAAAACATTCAGTACTTC. Its translation is CASSPTGAEENIQYF.